A selection of T cell receptor beta chains follows, all from one sample in a study of OX40 agonist ivuxolimab in advanced cancers. Some clones are missing from TCRdb's copy, which holds only in-frame ones; the method was immunoSEQ multiplex PCR. Here the sample spans some 81,000 clones, 85% being singletons. The sample consisted of CD4+ or CD8+ T cells sorted from blood, taken in a trial of the OX40 agonist ivuxolimab. The receptor source for this set is an adult with an advanced solid tumor such as melanoma, head and neck, liver or kidney cancer. Both conserved end residues are part of each CDR3. The order of the fields is CDR3 DNA, CDR3 protein, J gene, clone size, D gene, V gene. D genes are given only for firm matches. Only part of the rows carry a size: once, few, many, or a class if the clone is expanded.

TGCGCCAGCAGCTTGGGACCGAGCTCTGGGGCCAACGTCCTGACTTTC CASSLGPSSGANVLTF TRBJ2-6 . . TRBV5-1
TGTGCCAGCACGTCGGAGGGAAAGAGATTCTGGAAGCAGTACTTC CASTSEGKRFWKQYF TRBJ2-7 . . TRBV7-9
TGTGCCAGCAGTGAAGCCCGAATGGTTAACACCGGGGAGCTGTTTTTT CASSEARMVNTGELFF TRBJ2-2 . . TRBV6-1
TGTGCCAGCAGCGCAACAGGGAACACTGAAGCTTTCTTT CASSATGNTEAFF TRBJ1-1 . . TRBV7-9
TGCGCCAGCAGCCTAGCCCCAGGACAGGAAGGGAACTATGGCTACACCTTC CASSLAPGQEGNYGYTF TRBJ1-2 once TRBD1 TRBV4-3
TGTGCCAGTAGTATGGATGCGGGGGGGCCTTTAATTGAGCAGTTCTTC CASSMDAGGPLIEQFF TRBJ2-1 . TRBD2 TRBV19
TGTGCCAGCAGTTACTCGCCCGGGGTCGGCTATGGCTACACCTTC CASSYSPGVGYGYTF TRBJ1-2 . . TRBV6-5
TGTGCCAGCAGCTTAGGGCGCAGTGCCCCTGGAAACACCATATATTTT CASSLGRSAPGNTIYF TRBJ1-3 . . TRBV7-6
TGTGCCAGCAGCTTAGAAGGGGGCCGGACTGAAGCTTTCTTT CASSLEGGRTEAFF TRBJ1-1 once TRBD1 TRBV11-2
TGTGCCAGCAGCTTCCAACCGAGGACAGGGGGCTACGAGCAGTACTTC CASSFQPRTGGYEQYF TRBJ2-7 . TRBD1 TRBV5-5
TGTGCCATCACCTCGGACCGGCAAGGCAATGAGCAGTTCTTC CAITSDRQGNEQFF TRBJ2-1 . . TRBV10-3
TGTGCCAGCAGTCGGGACGTTTTCTCCTACGAGCAGTACTTC CASSRDVFSYEQYF TRBJ2-7 . . TRBV27
TGTGCCTGGAGCCCGTACGTGAAGGGGGCTGAAGCTTTCTTT CAWSPYVKGAEAFF TRBJ1-1 . . TRBV30
TGTGCCTGGAGTGTAACCCGCGGTCGGACCCAGTACTTC CAWSVTRGRTQYF TRBJ2-5 . . TRBV30
TGCAGCGTTGAAGGTGGACAGGGCGCAAACTCCTATGGCTACACCTTC CSVEGGQGANSYGYTF TRBJ1-2 . TRBD1 TRBV29-1
TGTGCCATCAGTGAGTCCTTCTGGGGTGAGCAGTTCTTC CAISESFWGEQFF TRBJ2-1 . . TRBV10-3
TGTGCCAGCAGCATACAGGGGGCTAGGGCAGATACGCAGTATTTT CASSIQGARADTQYF TRBJ2-3 . TRBD1 TRBV7-9
TGCGCCAGCAGCCAAAAGGGGGCAAACCTGAACACTGAAGCTTTCTTT CASSQKGANLNTEAFF TRBJ1-1 . TRBD1 TRBV4-1
TGCGCCAGCAGCTTGGAGGAAGCTCGCTATGGCTACACCTTC CASSLEEARYGYTF TRBJ1-2 . . TRBV5-1
TGTGCCAGCAGCCAAGAAGAACTGGGACTAGCGGAGGCGTACGAGCAGTACTTC CASSQEELGLAEAYEQYF TRBJ2-7 . TRBD2 TRBV4-2
TGTGCCAGCAGCCAAGGACTAGCGGGGGGTATCGCCTCTGGGGCCAACGTCCTGACTTTC CASSQGLAGGIASGANVLTF TRBJ2-6 . TRBD2 TRBV4-2
TGCAGCTCCCGCCGGGCGGGAAGGGACGGCTACACCTTC CSSRRAGRDGYTF TRBJ1-2 once . TRBV29-1
TGTGCCAGCAGCCTTGGCGCCTACCTTTCCTACGAGCAGTACTTC CASSLGAYLSYEQYF TRBJ2-7 . . TRBV5-5
TGTGCCAGCAGCGGACAAATCTATGGCTACACCTTC CASSGQIYGYTF TRBJ1-2 few . TRBV2
TGTGCCAGCAGCCAAGTCCGACAGGGAATGAATGAGCAGTTCTTC CASSQVRQGMNEQFF TRBJ2-1 . TRBD1 TRBV4-2
TGTGCCAGCAGTTACTCGGACAGGGAATACGAGCAGTACTTC CASSYSDREYEQYF TRBJ2-7 . TRBD1 TRBV6-6
TGTGCCAGCTCCCAGGCCCCCACAGTCTCCTACGAGCAGTACTTC CASSQAPTVSYEQYF TRBJ2-7 . . TRBV18
TGTGCCAGCAGTTACTCGGGAAGGGGCTATGGCTACACCTTC CASSYSGRGYGYTF TRBJ1-2 . . TRBV6-5
TGTGCCAGCAGCCCTGACAGGAACTATGGCTACACCTTC CASSPDRNYGYTF TRBJ1-2 . . TRBV5-5
TGTGCCTGGAGCCGAGGAATCACTGGCGCACCCACAGATACGCAGTATTTT CAWSRGITGAPTDTQYF TRBJ2-3 . . TRBV30
TGTGCCAGTGGGGAGGTGGGTTTCGGTGAAGCTTTCTTT CASGEVGFGEAFF TRBJ1-1 . . TRBV6-1
TGTGCCAGCAGCTTGGACCAGGACTCCTACGAGCAGTACTTC CASSLDQDSYEQYF TRBJ2-7 . . TRBV5-4
TGTGCCTGGACCCGACCGGGGGGGGGAAGCTCCTACAATGAGCAGTTCTTC CAWTRPGGGSSYNEQFF TRBJ2-1 . TRBD2 TRBV30
TGTGCCAGCAGCGTAATGTATGAGGGGGAAGCTTTCTTT CASSVMYEGEAFF TRBJ1-1 few . TRBV9
TGTGCCAGTAGTATAGCTGGATCAGGGGGCTCATCTGGCTCCTATAATTCACCCCTCCACTTT CASSIAGSGGSSGSYNSPLHF TRBJ1-6 . TRBD1 TRBV19
TGCGCCAGCAGCTTAGAAGCGGGACCAAACAATGAGCAGTTCTTC CASSLEAGPNNEQFF TRBJ2-1 . TRBD2 TRBV5-1
TGTGCCAGTAGTTGGGGGACTAATGAAAAACTGTTTTTT CASSWGTNEKLFF TRBJ1-4 . . TRBV19
TGTGCCAGCAGCTCGGGACAGAATTCACCCCTCCACTTT CASSSGQNSPLHF TRBJ1-6 . TRBD1 TRBV7-2
TGTGCCAGCAGCGTAGGTTTTGACCAGTCAAGGGAGACCCAGTACTTC CASSVGFDQSRETQYF TRBJ2-5 . . TRBV9
TGTGCCAGCAGCTCGACAGTGAACACTGAAGCTTTCTTT CASSSTVNTEAFF TRBJ1-1 few . TRBV7-8
TGTGCCTGGAGTGTTGGGTTGGATCAGCCCCAGCATTTT CAWSVGLDQPQHF TRBJ1-5 . . TRBV30
TGTGCCAGCAGGACAGCTCGCAATCAGCCCCAGCATTTT CASRTARNQPQHF TRBJ1-5 . . TRBV27
TGTGCCAGCAGTCCCCATCGGCCGCAGGGCCTGAACACTGAAGCTTTCTTT CASSPHRPQGLNTEAFF TRBJ1-1 . . TRBV27
TGTGCCAGCACCATGGGGCAGGGGGCTTACGAGCAGTACTTC CASTMGQGAYEQYF TRBJ2-7 . TRBD1 TRBV6-5
TGTGCCAGCAGCTCAGTTGGGGTGAACACCGGGGAGCTGTTTTTT CASSSVGVNTGELFF TRBJ2-2 . . TRBV5-4
TGTGCCAGCAGCTTAGGGCGAATAGCGAGTAGCAGGGCCAACGAGCAGTACTTC CASSLGRIASSRANEQYF TRBJ2-7 . . TRBV7-8
TGCAGTGCCTTGGGGACTGAAGCTTTCTTT CSALGTEAFF TRBJ1-1 . . TRBV20-1
TGTGCCAGCAGCTTAGTGCAGAGGGGGGCTTACCAAGAGACCCAGTACTTC CASSLVQRGAYQETQYF TRBJ2-5 few . TRBV7-2
TGTGCCAGCAGCCCTGACTTCTACGAGCAGTACTTC CASSPDFYEQYF TRBJ2-7 . . TRBV7-2